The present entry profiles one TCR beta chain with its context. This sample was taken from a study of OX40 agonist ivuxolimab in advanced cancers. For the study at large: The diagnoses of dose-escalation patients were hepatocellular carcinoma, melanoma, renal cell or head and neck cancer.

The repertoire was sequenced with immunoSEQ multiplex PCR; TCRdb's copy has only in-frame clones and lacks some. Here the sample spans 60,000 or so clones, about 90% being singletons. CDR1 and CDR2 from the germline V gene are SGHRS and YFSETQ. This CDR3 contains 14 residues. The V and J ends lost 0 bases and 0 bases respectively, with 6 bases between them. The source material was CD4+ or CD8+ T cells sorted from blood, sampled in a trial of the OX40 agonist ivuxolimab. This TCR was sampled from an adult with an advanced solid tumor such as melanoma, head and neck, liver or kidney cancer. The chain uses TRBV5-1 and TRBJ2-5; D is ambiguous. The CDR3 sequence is CASSLGANQETQYF. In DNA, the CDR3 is TGCGCCAGCAGCTTGGGGGCCAACCAAGAGACCCAGTACTTC.